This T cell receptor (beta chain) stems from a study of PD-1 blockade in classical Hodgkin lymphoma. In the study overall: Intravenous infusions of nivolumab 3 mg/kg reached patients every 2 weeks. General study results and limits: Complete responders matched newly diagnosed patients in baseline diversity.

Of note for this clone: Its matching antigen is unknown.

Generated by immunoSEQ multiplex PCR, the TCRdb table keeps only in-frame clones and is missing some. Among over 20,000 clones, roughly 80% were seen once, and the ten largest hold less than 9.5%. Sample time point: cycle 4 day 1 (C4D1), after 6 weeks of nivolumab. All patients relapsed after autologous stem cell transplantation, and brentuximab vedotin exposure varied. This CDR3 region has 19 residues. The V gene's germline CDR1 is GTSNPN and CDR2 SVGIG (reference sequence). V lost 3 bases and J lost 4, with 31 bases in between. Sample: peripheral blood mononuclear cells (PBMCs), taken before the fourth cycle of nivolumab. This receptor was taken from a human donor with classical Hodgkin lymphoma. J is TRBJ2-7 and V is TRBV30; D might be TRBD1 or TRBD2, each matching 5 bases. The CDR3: CAWRGVHTQQLPNPYEQYF. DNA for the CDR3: TGTGCCTGGAGGGGGGTTCACACCCAGCAATTACCAAACCCGTACGAGCAGTACTTC.